The next 6 T cell receptor beta chains were all read from a single sample in a study of blood T cell repertoires in COVID-19. Produced via immunoSEQ multiplex PCR; TCRdb's table is partial and in-frame only. The repertoire holds about 220,000 clones, with about 90% as singletons. The source material was PBMCs or T cells enriched from blood (not recorded which). The receptors here all came from a man aged 30-40 years who had been exposed to COVID-19.

The rearrangement uses TRBV9 and TRBJ2-3; 8 bases fit TRBD2. Germline assignment: CDR1 SGDLS and CDR2 YYNGEE. The CDR3 contains 18 residues. The junction had 12 bases not matched to a gene; V was cut back by 0 bases and J by 3 bases. CDR3 sequence (DNA): TGTGCCAGCAGCGTAGCTGCCGTAGGCGGGGGGCGGACAGATACGCAGTATTTT. The encoded protein is CASSVAAVGGGRTDTQYF. Based on the CDR3 plus reference TRBV9 and TRBJ2-3, the full variable domain is DSGVTQTPKHLITATGQRVTLRCSPRSGDLSVYWYQQSLDQGLQFLIQYYNGEERAKGNILERFSAQQFPDLHSELNLSSLELGDSALYFCASSVAAVGGGRTDTQYFGPGTRLTVL.

The genes are TRBV5-4 and TRBJ2-7; 7 bases map to TRBD1. CDR1 SGHNT and CDR2 YYREEE come from the germline V gene (reference sequence). The CDR3 length is 13 residues. V was pared by 0 bases and J by 5 bases, with 2 bases of the junction left unmatched. CDR3 nucleotides: TGTGCCAGCAGCTTGGGTGACAGGGACGAGCAGTACTTC. This translates into CASSLGDRDEQYF.

The chain joins TRBV9 to TRBJ2-2, with TRBD2 identical over 8 bases. This CDR3 contains 17 residues. V trimming: 6 bases; J trimming: 3 bases; junction bases outside the gene matches: 13. Germline values: CDR1 SGDLS, CDR2 YYNGEE. CDR3 loop: CASTPTPRGGHTGELFF. CDR3 in DNA: TGTGCCAGCACCCCCACCCCCCGGGGGGGACACACCGGGGAGCTGTTTTTT.

This clone showed up just once. The V and J genes are TRBV6-4 and TRBJ1-5, with D uncertain. CDR1 MRHNA and CDR2 SNTAGT come from the germline V gene. The CDR3 sequence is 13 residues long. Between the trimmed V and J ends, which lost 6 bases and 8 bases, there was a span of 14 bases. The CDR3 DNA reads TGTGCCAGCAGCCGGGTTTTTGGTGAGCCCCAGCATTTT. Its translation is CASSRVFGEPQHF.

This chain joins TRBV6-5 and TRBJ1-2; 9 nucleotides align to TRBD1. Per germline, CDR1 MNHEY and CDR2 SVGAGI. J was trimmed by 6 bases and V by 7 bases; bases with no gene match: 12. The CDR3 contains 15 residues. This CDR3 reads CASNEGQGLVDGYTF. CDR3 DNA sequence: TGTGCCAGCAACGAAGGACAGGGGCTGGTAGATGGCTACACCTTC.

This clone was recorded once. V is TRBV19 and J is TRBJ2-2; 7 bases line up with TRBD1. The CDR3 covers 15 residues. J lost 3 bases, V lost 4 bases, and 5 bases had no gene match. Germline V lookup: CDR1 LNHDA, CDR2 SQIVND (reference sequence). The CDR3 DNA reads TGTGCCAGTAGTACGACAGGGCTGGACACCGGGGAGCTGTTTTTT. Translated: CASSTTGLDTGELFF. Full variable domain (outside the CDR3, taken from reference TRBV19 and TRBJ2-2): DGGITQSPKYLFRKEGQNVTLSCEQNLNHDAMYWYRQDPGQGLRLIYYSQIVNDFQKGDIAEGYSVSREKKESFPLTVTSAQKNPTAFYLCASSTTGLDTGELFFGEGSRLTVL.